The 9 T cell receptor beta chains below were found in one sample sequenced in a study of spatial heterogeneity in lung cancer. TCRdb processed the 5' RACE reads anew with MiXCR; each CDR3 protein has one entry. The sample shows more than 3,500 distinct CDR3 sequences, roughly 24% of them seen only once. Stated time point: sample taken at primary tumor resection. Unsorted whole RNA samples from tumor, nontumor lung or frozen PBMC were sequenced. The input for sequencing was normal lung tissue next to the tumor, taken at surgery. These receptors all stem from a male donor with early-stage non-small cell lung cancer.

This clonotype came up a few times. This chain's CDR3 is CASSRDYEQYF. In nucleotides, the CDR3 is TGTGCCAGCAGTCGTGACTACGAGCAGTACTTC. This chain connects TRBV12-3 or TRBV12-4 to TRBJ2-7, with D unresolved. CDR3 length: 11 amino acids. V was cut by 5 bases and J by 3 bases, with 5 bases left in between.

In this sample, this clonotype turned up once. The rearrangement links TRBV29-1 to TRBJ2-2; 7 nucleotides line up with TRBD2. The germline V gene has CDR1 SQVTM and CDR2 ANQGSEA. The length of the CDR3 is 16 residues. J lost 1 base, V lost 7 bases, and 12 bases had no gene match. The DNA for the CDR3 is TGCAGCGCCACCGCCTCTAGCGGCTTGAACACCGGGGAGCTGTTTTTT. Protein sequence: CSATASSGLNTGELFF.

In its sample, this clonotype was seen a few times. The chain links TRBV20-1 to TRBJ2-7; D remains unclear. The V end lost 4 bases, the J end lost 4 bases, and 14 bases lay between the germline ends. The CDR3 runs 13 residues. The germline CDR1 and CDR2 sequences are DFQATT and SNEGSKA (reference sequence). The CDR3 nucleotides are TGCAGTGCTAACGAGGACGGAATATACGAGCAGTACTTC. Translation: CSANEDGIYEQYF.

This clonotype is classed as medium-sized. The chain's CDR3 is CASSLYSDRGSEQFF. The CDR3 nucleotides are TGTGCCAGCAGCTTATATTCCGACAGGGGCAGTGAGCAGTTCTTC. The genes are TRBV7-9 and TRBJ2-1; 8 bases fit TRBD1. J gave up 9 bases and V 2 bases, and 9 bases lay outside the gene matches. The germline V gene has CDR1 SEHNR and CDR2 FQNEAQ (reference sequence). CDR3 length: 15 residues.

DNA of the CDR3: TGTGCCTCCTCCCGGGGGGAAGGCGCTGAAGCTTTCTTT. Translated, it gives CASSRGEGAEAFF. The chain is built from TRBV10-3 and TRBJ1-1; D is perhaps TRBD1 (5 bases). CDR1 and CDR2 (germline): ENHRY, SYGVKD. This CDR3 spans 13 amino acids. The V end lost 11 bases, the J end lost 6 bases, and 19 bases lay between the germline ends.

This clonotype is categorized as medium-sized (0.01 to 0.1%). V gene TRBV7-2 combines with J gene TRBJ1-6; D unresolved. From germline, CDR1 is SGHTA and CDR2 FQGNSA. V lost 3 bases, J lost 0 bases, and 12 bases lay in between. The CDR3 loop spans 17 amino acids. The CDR3 DNA sequence: TGTGCCAGCAGCTTGTCCCCGTTTAGCTCCTATAATTCACCCCTCCACTTT. This codes for CASSLSPFSSYNSPLHF.

This clonotype was recorded a few times. The chain couples TRBV29-1 to TRBJ1-1; D call uncertain. Looked up from germline, CDR1 is SQVTM and CDR2 is ANQGSEA. Trimming took off 3 bases at V and 0 bases at J, with 5 bases between the two ends. The CDR3 totals 12 residues. CDR3 in amino acids: CSVEGLNTEAFF. The CDR3 DNA sequence: TGCAGCGTTGAGGGGTTGAACACTGAAGCTTTCTTT.

This clonotype ranks as medium-sized. J is TRBJ2-5 and V is TRBV10-2; 7 bases fit TRBD2. Trimming took 3 bases from V and 2 from J; bases not matched to a gene: 9. This CDR3 contains 16 residues. CDR1 and CDR2 from the germline V gene are WSHSY and SAAADI. Here the CDR3 DNA reads TGCGCCAGCAGTGAAGGTGGTAGCGGGCTGCAAGAGACCCAGTACTTC. This translates into CASSEGGSGLQETQYF.

In this sample, this clonotype is medium-sized. The rearrangement uses TRBV10-1 and TRBJ1-1, with D unclear. The CDR3 covers 13 residues. CDR1 is WNHNN, CDR2 SYGVQD, per germline (reference sequence). V lost 0 bases and J lost 0, with 2 bases in between. CDR3 DNA sequence: TGCGCCAGCAGTGAGTCTATGAACACTGAAGCTTTCTTT. Its protein is CASSESMNTEAFF.